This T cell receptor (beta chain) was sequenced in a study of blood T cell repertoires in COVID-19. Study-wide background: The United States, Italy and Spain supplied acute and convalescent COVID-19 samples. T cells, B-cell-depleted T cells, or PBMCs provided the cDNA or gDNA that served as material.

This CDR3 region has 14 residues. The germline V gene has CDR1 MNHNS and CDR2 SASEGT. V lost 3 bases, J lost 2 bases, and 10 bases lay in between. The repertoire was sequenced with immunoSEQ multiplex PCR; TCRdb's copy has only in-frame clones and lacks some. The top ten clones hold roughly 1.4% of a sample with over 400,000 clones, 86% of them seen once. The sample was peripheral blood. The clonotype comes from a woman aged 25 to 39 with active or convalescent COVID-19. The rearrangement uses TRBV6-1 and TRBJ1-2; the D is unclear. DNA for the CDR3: TGTGCCAGCAGTGAGTCCACTCCCAACTATGGCTACACCTTC. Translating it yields CASSESTPNYGYTF.